The entry below gives a single T cell receptor beta chain sequence along with its context. Its cognate antigen is unknown. This table comes from immunoSEQ multiplex PCR, and its TCRdb copy is limited to in-frame clones, with some not included. In the table there are roughly 500,000 clones, 95% to 97% of which are singletons. This sample is part of a study of shared clonotypes between healthy human individuals. Whole-study findings and limits: What limited the represented genetic and exposure-history diversity was the small number of donors.

J lost 3 bases, V lost 6 bases, and 5 bases had no gene match. The germline CDR1 and CDR2 sequences are KGHSH and LQKENI. The CDR3 runs 14 residues. The sequence was obtained from a woman aged 30 to 39 in good health. The sequenced material came from naive CD4+ T cells sorted from blood. The subset: CD45RA+ positively selected. This chain joins TRBV18 and TRBJ1-1; 9 bases align to TRBD1. CDR3 DNA sequence: TGTGCCAGCTCGATACGACAGGGGGACACTGAAGCTTTCTTT. Translation gives CASSIRQGDTEAFF.